Sequencing of this T cell receptor (beta chain) was carried out in a study of beta chain features in type 1 diabetes. Study-wide findings and caveats: All four CD4+ subsets of Type 1 diabetes patients contained TCRB CDR3s that were moderately but significantly shorter.

Remarks on this clone: What it binds is not known.

As every portion of the isolated RNA was reverse transcribed, the sequencing read expressed TCRB transcripts. TCRdb's copy holds only in-frame clones and misses some; the assay was immunoSEQ multiplex PCR. Of over 150,000 clones in the sample, about 9.3% were seen once. The CDR3 has 12 residues. The germline CDR1 and CDR2 sequences are SGHDT and YYEEEE. This TCR was recovered from a man under 40 with type 1 diabetes. The V and J genes are TRBV5-6 and TRBJ2-5; D is undetermined. The J call may be in error: the DNA end matches TRBJ2-7 better. Input material: central memory CD4+ T cells from blood. CDR3 amino acids: CASSWSIYEQYF. The CDR3 coding sequence is TGTGCCAGCAGCTGGAGTATCTACGAGCAGTACTTC.